This entry describes one TCR beta chain. Its antigen is undetermined. The data were obtained in a study of T cell responses to AZD1222 COVID-19 vaccine. Study-wide context: Pooled in the analysis were second doses at about 4 or about 12 weeks.

Produced via immunoSEQ multiplex PCR; TCRdb's table is partial and in-frame only. The sample holds 96,000 or so clones; about 88% are singletons and the top ten take about 1.5%. Study findings and constraints: Reports say nearly half of spike-specific TCRs go after unmutated variant regions. In a largely white British group with more females than males, clonal diversity was possibly underestimated. There were vaccine-associated CD4 TCRs across spike, dominant at 160-218 and 743-854.

The CDR3 runs to 15 residues. Trimming pared 2 bases from V and 5 bases from J, leaving 15 bases between. Germline V gives CDR1 MNHEY, CDR2 SVGEGT. This TCR derives from an adult in good health. The rearrangement joins TRBV6-2 or TRBV6-3 to TRBJ2-5; D may correspond to TRBD1 or TRBD2 (7 bases each). The source was peripheral blood, collected on day 0 of AZD1222 vaccination. CDR3 DNA sequence: TGTGCCAGCAGTTACCCGGCAGGGGGAGGGGAGACCCAGTACTTC. It translates to CASSYPAGGGETQYF.